Listed below are T cell receptor beta chains from one sample, sequenced in a study of technical replicates of blood from a handful of donors. This table comes from immunoSEQ multiplex PCR, and its TCRdb copy is limited to in-frame clones, with some not included. The sample carries approximately 88,000 clones, about 97% recorded once. Sequencing was performed on T cells isolated from PBMCs. All receptors derive from a human donor in good health. The CDR3 runs from the conserved cysteine through the conserved F or W. The D gene is left open where the match is weak. Clone size is not always given. Where it is, it says once, few, many or a class for expanded clones.

- | TRBJ2-2 | once | TRBV4-3 | CASSQDGGSRAGELFF | TGCGCCAGCAGCCAAGATGGGGGGAGTCGGGCCGGGGAGCTGTTTTTT
- | TRBJ1-2 | - | TRBV9 | CASSVGEVYGYTF | TGTGCCAGCAGCGTAGGGGAGGTTTATGGCTACACCTTC
TRBD1 | TRBJ2-5 | - | TRBV5-1 | CASWGQQETQYF | TGCGCCAGCTGGGGACAGCAAGAGACCCAGTACTTC
TRBD2 | TRBJ2-7 | - | TRBV7-3 | CASSLGPSGSSYEQYF | TGTGCCAGCAGCTTAGGTCCTAGCGGGAGCTCCTACGAGCAGTACTTC
TRBD2 | TRBJ2-2 | - | TRBV25-1 | CASSPAGGPLYGELFF | TGTGCCAGCAGCCCAGCGGGAGGGCCTTTGTACGGGGAGCTGTTTTTT
TRBD2 | TRBJ2-2 | - | TRBV28 | CASRSGGNTGELFF | TGTGCCAGCAGGTCGGGGGGGAACACCGGGGAGCTGTTTTTT
- | TRBJ1-2 | - | TRBV30 | CAWSVPYYSGKSHYGYTF | TGTGCCTGGAGTGTACCATATTATTCAGGAAAGAGCCACTATGGCTACACCTTC
- | TRBJ2-1 | - | TRBV14 | CASSRWGLSYNEQFF | TGTGCCAGCAGCCGCTGGGGCCTCTCCTACAATGAGCAGTTCTTC
- | TRBJ1-2 | - | TRBV5-1 | CASSLETRGDGYTF | TGCGCCAGCAGCTTGGAGACCAGGGGAGATGGCTACACCTTC
TRBD1 | TRBJ1-2 | - | TRBV30 | CAWSPGGWFTF | TGTGCCTGGAGTCCAGGGGGCTGGTTCACCTTC
- | TRBJ2-3 | - | TRBV30 | CAWSVGTGGTDTQYF | TGTGCCTGGAGTGTAGGGACTGGGGGCACAGATACGCAGTATTTT
TRBD1 | TRBJ1-1 | - | TRBV30 | CAWRQTGARAFF | TGTGCCTGGAGGCAAACAGGGGCGCGGGCTTTCTTT
TRBD2 | TRBJ2-5 | - | TRBV5-4 | CASSPPGLAKETQYF | TGTGCCAGCAGCCCCCCGGGACTAGCGAAAGAGACCCAGTACTTC
TRBD2 | TRBJ2-5 | once | TRBV9 | CASNKGAGGETQYF | TGTGCCAGCAACAAAGGGGCGGGAGGAGAGACCCAGTACTTC
TRBD1 | TRBJ1-2 | - | TRBV9 | CASSADLGQGGGGYTF | TGTGCCAGCAGCGCCGACCTGGGACAGGGAGGAGGAGGCTACACCTTC